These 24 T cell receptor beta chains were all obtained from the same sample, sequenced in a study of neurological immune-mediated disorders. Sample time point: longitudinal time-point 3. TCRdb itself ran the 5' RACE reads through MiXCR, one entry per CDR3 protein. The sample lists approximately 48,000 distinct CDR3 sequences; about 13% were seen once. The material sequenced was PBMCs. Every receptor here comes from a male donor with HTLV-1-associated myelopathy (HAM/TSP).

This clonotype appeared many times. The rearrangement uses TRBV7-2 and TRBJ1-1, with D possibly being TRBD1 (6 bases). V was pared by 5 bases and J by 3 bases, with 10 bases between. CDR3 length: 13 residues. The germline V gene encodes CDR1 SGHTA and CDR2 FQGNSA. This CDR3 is CASSQYRDTEAFF. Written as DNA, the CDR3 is TGTGCCAGCAGCCAATACAGGGACACTGAAGCTTTCTTT.

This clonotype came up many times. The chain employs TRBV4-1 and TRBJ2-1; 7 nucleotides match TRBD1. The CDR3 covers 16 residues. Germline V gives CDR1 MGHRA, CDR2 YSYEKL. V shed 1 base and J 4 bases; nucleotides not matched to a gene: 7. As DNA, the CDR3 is TGCGCCAGCAGCCAAGTACAGGGGTACTCGTACAATGAGCAGTTCTTC. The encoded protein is CASSQVQGYSYNEQFF.

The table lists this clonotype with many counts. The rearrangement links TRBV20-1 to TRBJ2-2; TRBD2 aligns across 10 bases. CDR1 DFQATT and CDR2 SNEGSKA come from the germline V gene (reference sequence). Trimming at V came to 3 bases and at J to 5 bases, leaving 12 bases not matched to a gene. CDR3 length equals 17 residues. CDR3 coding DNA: TGCAGTGCTAGTGCCGGTGGAGCGGGGGGGCTTACCGGGGAGCTGTTTTTT. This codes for CSASAGGAGGLTGELFF.

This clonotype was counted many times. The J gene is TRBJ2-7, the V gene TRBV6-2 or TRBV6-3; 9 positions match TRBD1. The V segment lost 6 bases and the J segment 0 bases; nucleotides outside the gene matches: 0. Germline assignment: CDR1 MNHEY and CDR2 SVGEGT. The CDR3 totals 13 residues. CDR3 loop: CASRTGGSYEQYF. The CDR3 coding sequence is TGTGCCAGCAGGACAGGGGGCTCCTACGAGCAGTACTTC.

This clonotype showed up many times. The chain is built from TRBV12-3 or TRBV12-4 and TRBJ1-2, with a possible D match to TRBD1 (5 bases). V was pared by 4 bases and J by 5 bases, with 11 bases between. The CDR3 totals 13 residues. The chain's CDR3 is CASSSLGGYGYTF. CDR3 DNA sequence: TGTGCCAGCAGTTCTCTGGGGGGATATGGCTACACCTTC.

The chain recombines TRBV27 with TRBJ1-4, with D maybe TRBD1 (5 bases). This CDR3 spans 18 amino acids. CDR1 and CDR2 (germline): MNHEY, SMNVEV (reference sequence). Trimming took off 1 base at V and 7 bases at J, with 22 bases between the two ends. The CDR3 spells CASSLYMGTRQGGEKLFF. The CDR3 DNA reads TGTGCCAGCAGTTTATATATGGGAACCCGGCAGGGCGGTGAAAAACTGTTTTTT. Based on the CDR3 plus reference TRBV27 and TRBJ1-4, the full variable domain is EAQVTQNPRYLITVTGKKLTVTCSQNMNHEYMSWYRQDPGLGLRQIYYSMNVEVTDKGDVPEGYKVSRKEKRNFPLILESPSPNQTSLYFCASSLYMGTRQGGEKLFFGSGTQLSVL.

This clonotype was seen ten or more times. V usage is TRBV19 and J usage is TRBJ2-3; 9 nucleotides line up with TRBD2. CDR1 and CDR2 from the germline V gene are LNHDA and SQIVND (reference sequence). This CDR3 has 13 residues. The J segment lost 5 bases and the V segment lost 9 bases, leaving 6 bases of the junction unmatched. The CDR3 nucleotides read TGTGCCAGCCGGCTAGCGGGGCAAGATACGCAGTATTTT. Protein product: CASRLAGQDTQYF.

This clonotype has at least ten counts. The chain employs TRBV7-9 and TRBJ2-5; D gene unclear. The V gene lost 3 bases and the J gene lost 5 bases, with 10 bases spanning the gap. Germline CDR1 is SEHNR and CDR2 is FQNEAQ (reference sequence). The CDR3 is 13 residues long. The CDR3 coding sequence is TGTGCCAGCAGCTTGCAGGTAGAGGAGACCCAGTACTTC. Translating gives CASSLQVEETQYF.

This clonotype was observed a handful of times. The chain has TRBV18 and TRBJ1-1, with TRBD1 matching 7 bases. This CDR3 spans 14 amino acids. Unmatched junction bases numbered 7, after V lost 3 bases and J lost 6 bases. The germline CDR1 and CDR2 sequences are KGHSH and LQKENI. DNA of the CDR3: TGTGCCAGCTCACCTCTCGACAGGGAGGCTGAAGCTTTCTTT. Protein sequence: CASSPLDREAEAFF.

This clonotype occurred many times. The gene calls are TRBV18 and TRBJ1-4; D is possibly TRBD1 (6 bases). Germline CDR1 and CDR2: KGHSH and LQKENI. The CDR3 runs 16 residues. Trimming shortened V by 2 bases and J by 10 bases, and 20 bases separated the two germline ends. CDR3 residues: CASSPLLAGVDVKLFF. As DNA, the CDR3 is TGTGCCAGCTCACCATTACTCGCAGGGGTGGATGTAAAACTGTTTTTT.

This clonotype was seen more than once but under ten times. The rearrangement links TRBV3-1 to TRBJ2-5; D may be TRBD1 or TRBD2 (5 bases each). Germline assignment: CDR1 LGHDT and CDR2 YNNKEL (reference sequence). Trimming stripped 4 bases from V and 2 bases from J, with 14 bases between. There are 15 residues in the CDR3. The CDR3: CASSRTPGPQETQYF. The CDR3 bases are TGTGCCAGCAGCCGCACTCCGGGACCTCAAGAGACCCAGTACTTC.

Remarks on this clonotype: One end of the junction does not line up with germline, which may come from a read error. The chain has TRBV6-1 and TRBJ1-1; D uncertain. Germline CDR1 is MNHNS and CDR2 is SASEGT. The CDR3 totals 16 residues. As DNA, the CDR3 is TGTGCCAGCCTGTTGGGGTCGTGGGCTTTGAGCACTCAAGCTTTCTTT. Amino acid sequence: CASLLGSWALSTQAFF.

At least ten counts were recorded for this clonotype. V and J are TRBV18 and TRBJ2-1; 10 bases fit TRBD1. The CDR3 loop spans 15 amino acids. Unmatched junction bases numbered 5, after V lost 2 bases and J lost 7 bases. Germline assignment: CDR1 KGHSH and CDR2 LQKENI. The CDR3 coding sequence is TGTGCCAGCTCACCAGACAGGGGGCGGGGGAATGAGCAGTTCTTC. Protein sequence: CASSPDRGRGNEQFF.

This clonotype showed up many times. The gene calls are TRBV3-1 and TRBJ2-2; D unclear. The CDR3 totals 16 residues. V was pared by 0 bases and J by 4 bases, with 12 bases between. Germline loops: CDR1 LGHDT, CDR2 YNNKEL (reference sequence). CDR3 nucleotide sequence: TGTGCCAGCAGCCAAGACCCGGCCCTTACCACCGGGGAGCTGTTTTTT. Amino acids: CASSQDPALTTGELFF.

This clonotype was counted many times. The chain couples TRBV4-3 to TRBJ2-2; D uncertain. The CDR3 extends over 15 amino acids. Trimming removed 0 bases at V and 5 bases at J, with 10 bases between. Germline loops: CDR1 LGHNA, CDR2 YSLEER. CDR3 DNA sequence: TGCGCCAGCAGCCAAGATCGACCCGGGACCGGGGAGCTGTTTTTT. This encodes CASSQDRPGTGELFF.

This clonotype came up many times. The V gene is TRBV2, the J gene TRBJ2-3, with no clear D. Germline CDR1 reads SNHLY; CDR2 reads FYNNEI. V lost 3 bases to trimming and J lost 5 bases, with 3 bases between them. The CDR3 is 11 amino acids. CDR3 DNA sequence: TGTGCCAGCAGTGACAGAGATACGCAGTATTTT. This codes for CASSDRDTQYF. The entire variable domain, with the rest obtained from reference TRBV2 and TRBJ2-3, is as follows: EPEVTQTPSHQVTQMGQEVILRCVPISNHLYFYWYRQILGQKVEFLVSFYNNEISEKSEIFDDQFSVERPDGSNFTLKIRSTKLEDSAMYFCASSDRDTQYFGPGTRLTVL.

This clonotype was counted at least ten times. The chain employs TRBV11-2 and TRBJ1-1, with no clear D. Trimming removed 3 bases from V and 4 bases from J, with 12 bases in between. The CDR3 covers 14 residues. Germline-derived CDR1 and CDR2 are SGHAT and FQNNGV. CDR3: CASSFIRVGTEAFF. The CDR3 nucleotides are TGTGCCAGCAGCTTTATAAGGGTTGGCACTGAAGCTTTCTTT.

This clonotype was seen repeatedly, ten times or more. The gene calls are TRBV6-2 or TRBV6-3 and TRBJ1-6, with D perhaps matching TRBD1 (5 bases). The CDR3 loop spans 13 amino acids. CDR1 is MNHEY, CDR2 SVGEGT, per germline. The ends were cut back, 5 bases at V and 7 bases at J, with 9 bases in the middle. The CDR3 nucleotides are TGTGCCAGCAGTGACCGGGGGAATTCACCCCTCCACTTT. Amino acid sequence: CASSDRGNSPLHF.

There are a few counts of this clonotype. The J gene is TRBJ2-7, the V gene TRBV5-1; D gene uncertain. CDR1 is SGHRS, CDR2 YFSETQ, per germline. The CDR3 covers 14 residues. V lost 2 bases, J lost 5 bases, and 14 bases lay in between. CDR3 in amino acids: CASSFSRLVNEQYF. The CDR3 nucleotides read TGCGCCAGCAGCTTTAGTCGGCTAGTCAACGAGCAGTACTTC.

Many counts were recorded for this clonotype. The CDR3 DNA sequence: TGCGCCAGCAGCCGGGACGGAAACAATGAGCAGTTCTTC. This codes for CASSRDGNNEQFF. V gene TRBV5-1 combines with J gene TRBJ2-1; D could derive from TRBD1 or TRBD2 (5 bases each). Germline V gene lookup returns CDR1 SGHRS and CDR2 YFSETQ. Trimming took off 4 bases at V and 5 bases at J, with 10 bases between the two ends. The CDR3 is 13 residues long.

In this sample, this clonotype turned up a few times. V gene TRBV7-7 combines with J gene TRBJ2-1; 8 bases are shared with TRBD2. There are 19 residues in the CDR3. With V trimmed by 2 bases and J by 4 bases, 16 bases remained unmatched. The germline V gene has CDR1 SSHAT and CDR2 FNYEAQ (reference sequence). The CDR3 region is CASSLLPGGPRGDYNEQFF. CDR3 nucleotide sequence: TGTGCCAGCAGCTTACTGCCCGGGGGCCCGCGGGGGGATTACAATGAGCAGTTCTTC.

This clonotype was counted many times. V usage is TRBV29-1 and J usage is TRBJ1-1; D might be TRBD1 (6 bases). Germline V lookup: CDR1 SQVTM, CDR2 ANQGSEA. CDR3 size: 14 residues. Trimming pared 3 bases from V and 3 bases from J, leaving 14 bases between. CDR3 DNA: TGCAGCGTTGATCGCAGGGGAGGGGACACTGAAGCTTTCTTT. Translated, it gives CSVDRRGGDTEAFF.

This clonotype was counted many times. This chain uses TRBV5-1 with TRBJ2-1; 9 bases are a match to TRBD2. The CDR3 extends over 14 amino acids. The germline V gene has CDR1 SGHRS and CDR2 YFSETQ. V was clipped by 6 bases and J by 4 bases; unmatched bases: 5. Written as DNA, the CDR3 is TGCGCCAGCACTTCTAGCGGGGCGTACAATGAGCAGTTCTTC. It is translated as CASTSSGAYNEQFF.

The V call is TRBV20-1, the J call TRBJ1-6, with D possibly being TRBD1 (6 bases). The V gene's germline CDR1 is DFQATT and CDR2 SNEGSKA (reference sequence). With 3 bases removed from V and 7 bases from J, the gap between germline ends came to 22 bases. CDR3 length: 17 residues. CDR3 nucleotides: TGCAGTGCTAGCCGACAGGCTACCTTAGCGGGCAATTCACCCCTCCACTTT. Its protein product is CSASRQATLAGNSPLHF.